The next 21 T cell receptor beta chains were all read from a single sample in a study of vaccination effects on CD4 cells after COVID-19. Antigen-specific CD4+ T cells were expanded with viral peptide pools in the ViraFEST assay before sequencing. Scientists isolated CD4+ T cells after a roughly 9-day culture period ended. Each participant received a vaccine that was either BNT162b2 or mRNA-1273, given as two doses. Produced via immunoSEQ multiplex PCR; TCRdb's table is partial and in-frame only. The sample contains roughly 70,000 clones, less than 80% of which appear only once. Their target antigens are unknown. Material: CD4+ T cells from PBMCs cultured with HCoV-OC43 spike peptides, obtained after COVID-19 vaccination. The subset is: HCoV-OC43 spike overlapping peptide pool stimulation. The receptors were sampled from a human donor who received a COVID-19 vaccine.

This clone has more than one count but fewer than ten. This chain uses TRBV7-7 with TRBJ2-2; D gene unclear. V was clipped by 5 bases and J by 6 bases, with 10 bases between them. CDR3 length equals 13 residues. CDR1 and CDR2 (germline): SSHAT, FNYEAQ (reference sequence). The CDR3 is CASSADPSGELFF. The CDR3 region has the DNA TGTGCCAGCAGCGCAGACCCCTCCGGGGAGCTGTTTTTT.

The gene calls are TRBV6-4 and TRBJ1-1; 10 bases are shared with TRBD1. V lost 6 bases to trimming and J lost 0 bases; unmatched junction nucleotides: 13. The CDR3 totals 18 residues. The germline gives CDR1 MRHNA, CDR2 SNTAGT. DNA of the CDR3: TGTGCCAGCAGCCCTCGGTCGGGACAGGGGCAACTGAACACTGAAGCTTTCTTT. The encoded protein is CASSPRSGQGQLNTEAFF.

V and J are TRBV19 and TRBJ2-6; tentative D call: TRBD1 (6 bases). The CDR3 extends over 15 amino acids. The germline V gene has CDR1 LNHDA and CDR2 SQIVND (reference sequence). V gave up 5 bases and J gave up 0 bases, with 8 bases separating them. CDR3 sequence (DNA): TGTGCCAGTAGTCGACAGGTCTCTGGGGCCAACGTCCTGACTTTC. Encoded protein: CASSRQVSGANVLTF.

The chain has TRBV6-2 or TRBV6-3 and TRBJ1-2; D might be TRBD1 (5 bases). The CDR3 sequence is 16 residues long. Germline values: CDR1 MNHEY, CDR2 SVGEGT. The V gene lost 2 bases and the J gene lost 6 bases, with 19 bases spanning the gap. In DNA, the CDR3 is TGTGCCAGCAGTTACCGGGGCTTCAGCGGTCGCAATGGCTACACCTTC. It encodes CASSYRGFSGRNGYTF.

The chain uses TRBV12-5 and TRBJ2-5; 7 nucleotides line up with TRBD2. CDR1 and CDR2 from the germline V gene are LGHNT and FRNRAP. The CDR3 loop spans 15 amino acids. V lost 4 bases and J lost 3; bases outside the gene matches: 8. The CDR3 spells CASGSWAGGKETQYF. CDR3 nucleotides: TGTGCTAGTGGTTCGTGGGCCGGGGGGAAAGAGACCCAGTACTTC.

Here the CDR3 reads CASSQAIRANYGYTF. Here the CDR3 DNA reads TGCGCCAGCAGCCAAGCTATCCGGGCTAACTATGGCTACACCTTC. The V call is TRBV4-3, the J call TRBJ1-2; D not certain. Germline lookup yields CDR1 LGHNA and CDR2 YSLEER. The CDR3 runs 15 residues. V lost 1 base and J lost 0, with 9 bases in between.

The J gene is TRBJ2-5, the V gene TRBV20-1; D remains unclear. The CDR3 is made up of 13 amino acids. CDR1 is DFQATT, CDR2 SNEGSKA, per germline (reference sequence). The V and J ends lost 3 bases and 0 bases respectively, with 8 bases between them. CDR3 sequence: CSASSKNQETQYF. In DNA, the CDR3 is TGCAGTGCTAGTAGCAAGAACCAAGAGACCCAGTACTTC.

This clone was recorded a few times. The V gene is TRBV18, the J gene TRBJ1-6, with D unclear. This CDR3 comprises 14 residues. Germline V gene data show CDR1 as KGHSH and CDR2 as LQKENI. The V end lost 3 bases, the J end lost 7 bases, and 10 bases lay between the germline ends. DNA for the CDR3: TGTGCCAGCTCACCTCGACGGGAAAATTCACCCCTCCACTTT. Residues: CASSPRRENSPLHF.

V is TRBV18 and J is TRBJ2-2, with 10 bases matching TRBD1. This CDR3 region has 18 residues. Germline V gives CDR1 KGHSH, CDR2 LQKENI. Losses at the gene ends were 3 bases for V and 0 bases for J; bases not matched to a gene: 7. The CDR3 DNA reads TGTGCCAGCTCACCCCTTCGACAGGGGGCCACGAACACCGGGGAGCTGTTTTTT. Translating gives CASSPLRQGATNTGELFF.

The chain uses TRBV11-2 and TRBJ1-1; 9 positions match TRBD1. Germline V CDR1 and CDR2: SGHAT, FQNNGV. Trimming took 3 bases from V and 1 from J; bases not matched to a gene: 3. The CDR3 contains 15 residues. The CDR3 DNA is TGTGCCAGCAGCTTGACAGGGGGGGGGAACACTGAAGCTTTCTTT. It yields the protein CASSLTGGGNTEAFF.

V and J are TRBV21-1 and TRBJ1-1; the DNA was not compared with TRBD1, the D call given in the table. TRBV21-1 constitutes a pseudogene. The CDR3 length is 15 residues. This CDR3 is CASSEQGLSGTEAFF. Here the CDR3 DNA reads TGTGCCAGCAGCGAACAGGGGTTGAGTGGAACTGAAGCTTTCTTT.

V and J are TRBV28 and TRBJ2-1; D may match TRBD1 or TRBD2 (5 bases each). Looked up from germline, CDR1 is MDHEN and CDR2 is SYDVKM. Trimming removed 7 bases from V and 7 bases from J, with 14 bases in between. The CDR3 has 13 residues. The CDR3 reads CASTGAPGNEQFF. CDR3 coding DNA: TGTGCCAGCACCGGGGCCCCCGGAAATGAGCAGTTCTTC.

V is TRBV6-5 and J is TRBJ1-1; maybe TRBD1 (5 bases). The length of the CDR3 is 13 residues. The V end lost 0 bases, the J end lost 7 bases, and 9 bases lay between the germline ends. The germline gives CDR1 MNHEY, CDR2 SVGAGI. CDR3 in DNA: TGTGCCAGCAGTTACTCGAGAGGGGTTGAAGCTTTCTTT. It encodes CASSYSRGVEAFF.

V and J are TRBV24-1 and TRBJ2-3; 10 bases fit TRBD2. Per the germline V gene, CDR1 is KGHDR and CDR2 is SFDVKD. CDR3 length: 16 residues. Germline trimming cut 2 bases from V and 5 bases from J; bases unmatched to any gene: 6. CDR3 coding DNA: TGTGCCACCAGTGATTGGAGCGGGGGGGCTAGAGATACGCAGTATTTT. This sequence encodes CATSDWSGGARDTQYF.

The chain carries TRBV10-1 and TRBJ2-3, with 9 positions matching TRBD2. The length of the CDR3 is 14 residues. Germline-derived CDR1 and CDR2 are WNHNN and SYGVQD (reference sequence). Germline trimming cut 7 bases from V and 4 bases from J; bases unmatched to any gene: 6. The CDR3 bases are TGCGCCAGCACCCGCGGGGGGGGCGCAGATACGCAGTATTTT. Translated: CASTRGGGADTQYF.

J is TRBJ1-4 and V is TRBV6-2 or TRBV6-3; D call uncertain. The V end was cut by 2 bases, the J end by 5 bases, with 6 bases between. Looked up from germline, CDR1 is MNHEY and CDR2 is SVGEGT. This CDR3 has 13 amino acids. Written as DNA, the CDR3 is TGTGCCAGCAGTTACCGGTCGAATGAAAAACTGTTTTTT. Translation gives CASSYRSNEKLFF.

This clone was counted a few times. This chain connects TRBV5-4 to TRBJ1-5, with D unclear. V shed 2 bases and J shed 4 bases, with 7 bases lying between them. Germline V gene sequence: CDR1 SGHNT, CDR2 YYREEE (reference sequence). This CDR3 has 13 amino acids. CDR3 nucleotides: TGTGCCAGCAGCTTCGGCAAGAATCAGCCCCAGCATTTT. This gives the protein CASSFGKNQPQHF.

The CDR3 nucleotides read TGCGCCAGCAGCCACGCAGGGCCTTTGTACCAAGAGACCCAGTACTTC. Translating gives CASSHAGPLYQETQYF. The chain employs TRBV5-1 and TRBJ2-5, with D possibly being TRBD1 (5 bases). CDR1 is SGHRS, CDR2 YFSETQ, per germline. Trimming pared 4 bases from V and 0 bases from J, leaving 16 bases between. The CDR3 is 16 residues long.

The J gene is TRBJ2-5, the V gene TRBV29-1; 7 nucleotides line up with TRBD1. J lost 7 bases, V lost 5 bases, and 25 bases had no gene match. The germline gives CDR1 SQVTM, CDR2 ANQGSEA. This CDR3 is built from 18 residues. The CDR3 sequence: CSVLPRQGIEITVGTQYF. The DNA of the CDR3 is TGCAGCGTTTTACCTCGACAGGGTATAGAAATTACGGTCGGGACCCAGTACTTC.

This chain connects TRBV2 to TRBJ1-4; D gene unclear. Germline V lookup: CDR1 SNHLY, CDR2 FYNNEI. The CDR3 sequence is 13 residues long. Between the trimmed V and J ends, which lost 2 bases and 6 bases, there was a span of 7 bases. The CDR3 DNA is TGTGCCAGCAGTGAACAGCGGGATGAAAAACTGTTTTTT. This sequence encodes CASSEQRDEKLFF.

The V gene is TRBV3-1 (or the pseudogene TRBV3-2), the J gene TRBJ2-3, with D perhaps TRBD2 (6 bases). The CDR3 has 16 residues. Trimming left V 4 bases short and J 2 bases short, with 16 bases between. Germline CDR1 reads LGHDT; CDR2 reads YNNKEL (reference sequence). CDR3 nucleotide sequence: TGTGCCAGCAGCCCCTATCCCGGGGGAAACACAGATACGCAGTATTTT. It yields the protein CASSPYPGGNTDTQYF.